These 5 T cell receptor beta chains share one sample of origin, sequenced in a study of beta chain features in type 1 diabetes. Study results and caveats: Type 1 diabetes patients had moderately but significantly shorter TCRB CDR3s in all four CD4+ subsets.

The isolated RNA, all of it, was reverse transcribed, so expressed TCRB transcripts were what got sequenced. Sequencing used immunoSEQ multiplex PCR; TCRdb keeps in-frame clones, though not all of them. Of around 260,000 clones listed, about a fifth were seen once; the top ten hold around 0.03%. Their recognized antigens are unknown. The sequenced sample consisted of naive CD4+ T cells from blood. The origin of the receptors is a middle-aged woman with type 1 diabetes.

This chain uses TRBV18 with TRBJ2-5; a weak D match, TRBD1 (6 bases). The germline gives CDR1 KGHSH, CDR2 LQKENI. V was trimmed by 5 bases and J by 5 bases, leaving 18 bases between them. This CDR3 contains 15 residues. The CDR3 DNA is TGTGCCAGCTCATCAGGGACATCGGTCCTCGAGACCCAGTACTTC. Its protein is CASSSGTSVLETQYF.

The chain is built from TRBV28 and TRBJ2-7, with D uncertain. CDR3 length: 12 residues. V was trimmed by 7 bases and J by 1 base, leaving 8 bases between them. Germline V gene data show CDR1 as MDHEN and CDR2 as SYDVKM. The CDR3 DNA reads as TGTGCCAGCATGGGCCCGTCCTACGAGCAGTACTTC. This encodes CASMGPSYEQYF.

This clone was counted a few times. The genes are TRBV7-2 and TRBJ1-1; D uncertain. The CDR3 has 15 residues. Deletions cut 6 bases from V and 8 bases from J, with 22 bases between. Germline CDR1 is SGHTA and CDR2 is FQGNSA. The CDR3 protein is CASSSSSTDPYEAFF. CDR3 DNA: TGTGCCAGCAGTTCCTCTTCCACAGATCCCTACGAAGCTTTCTTT.

This clone showed up just a few times. This chain links TRBV19 with TRBJ1-5; no clear D gene. V gave up 0 bases and J gave up 9 bases, with 6 bases separating them. The germline CDR1 and CDR2 sequences are LNHDA and SQIVND (reference sequence). This CDR3 contains 12 residues. CDR3 sequence: CASSIDVRPQHF. CDR3 in DNA: TGTGCCAGTAGTATAGATGTTAGGCCCCAGCATTTT.

This clone was seen a handful of times. The rearrangement joins TRBV6-5 to TRBJ1-2, with D tentatively TRBD1 (6 bases). The CDR3 spans 11 residues. V was pared by 5 bases and J by 13 bases, with 14 bases between. Looked up from germline, CDR1 is MNHEY and CDR2 is SVGAGI. CDR3 DNA: TGTGCCAGCAGTCTCCAGGGGTTGACCACCTTC. This encodes CASSLQGLTTF.